Listed here are 16 T cell receptor beta chains from one sample, sequenced in a study of T cell responses to AZD1222 COVID-19 vaccine. Clones were read by immunoSEQ multiplex PCR, and TCRdb kept only the in-frame ones, dropping some. The sample lists roughly 160,000 clones, approximately 92% occurring once. The sample here was peripheral blood, taken on day 0 of AZD1222 vaccination. The receptors come from an adult in good health.

The J gene is TRBJ1-2, the V gene TRBV10-3; no definite D call. CDR1 is ENHRY, CDR2 SYGVKD, per germline. This CDR3 spans 12 amino acids. V lost 6 bases to trimming and J lost 6 bases, with 11 bases between them. CDR3 coding DNA: TGTGCCATCAGCCGACAAGAAGATGGCTACACCTTC. Amino acids: CAISRQEDGYTF.

The V and J genes are TRBV5-5 and TRBJ2-7; 9 bases agree with TRBD2. Looked up from germline, CDR1 is SGHKS and CDR2 is YYEKEE (reference sequence). With V trimmed by 0 bases and J by 6 bases, 7 bases remained unmatched. The CDR3 runs to 15 residues. CDR3 sequence: CASSLGVAGVSEQYF. The CDR3 DNA follows: TGTGCCAGCAGCTTGGGGGTAGCGGGAGTAAGCGAGCAGTACTTC.

V gene TRBV5-1 combines with J gene TRBJ1-1; D call uncertain. Trimming removed 1 base at V and 5 bases at J, with 9 bases between. The CDR3 totals 13 residues. CDR1 and CDR2 (germline): SGHRS, YFSETQ. The CDR3 reads CASSLTGPTEAFF. The CDR3 coding sequence is TGCGCCAGCAGCTTGACGGGCCCGACTGAAGCTTTCTTT.

The genes are TRBV5-1 and TRBJ2-3; the match to TRBD1 covers 10 bases. Germline lookup yields CDR1 SGHRS and CDR2 YFSETQ. CDR3 length: 16 residues. V was pared by 0 bases and J by 2 bases, with 3 bases of the junction left unmatched. DNA of the CDR3: TGCGCCAGCAGCTTGGGACAGGGGGCCCACACAGATACGCAGTATTTT. Protein product: CASSLGQGAHTDTQYF. Complete variable domain (other parts from reference TRBV5-1 and TRBJ2-3): KAGVTQTPRYLIKTRGQQVTLSCSPISGHRSVSWYQQTPGQGLQFLFEYFSETQRNKGNFPGRFSGRQFSNSRSEMNVSTLELGDSALYLCASSLGQGAHTDTQYFGPGTRLTVL.

The chain couples TRBV14 to TRBJ1-1; D is undetermined. Deletions cut 1 base from V and 11 bases from J, with 17 bases between. This CDR3 spans 14 amino acids. Germline V CDR1 and CDR2: SGHDN, FVKESK. The CDR3: CASSQAQVSRQAFF. CDR3 sequence (DNA): TGTGCCAGCAGCCAAGCCCAGGTCAGTCGGCAGGCTTTCTTT.

The rearrangement joins TRBV30 to TRBJ1-2; D uncertain. This CDR3 region has 14 residues. Trimming removed 0 bases from V and 6 bases from J, with 14 bases in between. Germline V CDR1 and CDR2: GTSNPN, SVGIG (reference sequence). CDR3 sequence (DNA): TGTGCCTGGAGTGTACTTCGGGCGATGAATGGCTACACCTTC. It is translated as CAWSVLRAMNGYTF.

The chain has TRBV29-1 and TRBJ1-1; D is undetermined. With 6 bases removed from V and 0 bases from J, the gap between germline ends came to 8 bases. The CDR3 length is 12 residues. CDR1 and CDR2 from the germline V gene are SQVTM and ANQGSEA. Here the CDR3 reads CSVRFMNTEAFF. The CDR3 region has the DNA TGCAGCGTCAGATTCATGAACACTGAAGCTTTCTTT.

This clone showed up just once. The chain recombines TRBV6-5 with TRBJ1-2, with D unresolved. The CDR3 is 11 amino acids. V lost 6 bases and J 12 bases, leaving 14 bases between the germline ends. Germline loops: CDR1 MNHEY, CDR2 SVGAGI. In DNA, the CDR3 is TGTGCCAGCAGCTCATGGTGGGTAAACACCTTC. It is translated as CASSSWWVNTF.

This clone has just one count. The chain carries TRBV7-2 and TRBJ1-2; no clear D. This CDR3 spans 17 amino acids. Trimming left V 5 bases short and J 1 base short, with 20 bases between. The germline CDR1 and CDR2 sequences are SGHTA and FQGNSA. The chain's CDR3 is CASSPPPGGLNNYGYTF. In nucleotides, the CDR3 is TGTGCCAGCAGCCCTCCTCCGGGAGGATTAAATAACTATGGCTACACCTTC.

This sequence joins TRBV6-1 and TRBJ1-1, with 7 bases matching TRBD1. The CDR3 sequence is 14 residues long. The ends lost 2 bases at V and 4 bases at J; junction bases unmatched: 4. Germline V CDR1 and CDR2: MNHNS, SASEGT. For the CDR3, the DNA is TGTGCCAGCAGTGAACAATACAGGGGCACTGAAGCTTTCTTT. Translated: CASSEQYRGTEAFF.

The chain recombines TRBV9 with TRBJ2-6, with no clear D. CDR1 is SGDLS, CDR2 YYNGEE, per germline. This CDR3 has 16 residues. V was cut by 4 bases and J by 2 bases, with 13 bases left in between. The CDR3 DNA is TGTGCCAGCAGCCCACGTATAGGGACTGGGGCCAACGTCCTGACTTTC. Protein: CASSPRIGTGANVLTF.

The chain uses TRBV25-1 and TRBJ1-1; D remains ambiguous. V was shortened by 6 bases and J by 11 bases, with 13 bases between the two germline ends. Germline V lookup: CDR1 MGHDK, CDR2 SYGVNS. The CDR3 spans 11 residues. CDR3 in DNA: TGTGCCAGCAGCCCGGGGAGTGGGGCTTTCTTT. Its protein product is CASSPGSGAFF. The full variable domain, completed using reference TRBV25-1 and TRBJ1-1, is EADIYQTPRYLVIGTGKKITLECSQTMGHDKMYWYQQDPGMELHLIHYSYGVNSTEKGDLSSESTVSRIRTEHFPLTLESARPSHTSQYLCASSPGSGAFFGQGTRLTVV.

J is TRBJ2-1 and V is TRBV20-1; 9 bases line up with TRBD1. The germline CDR1 and CDR2 sequences are DFQATT and SNEGSKA (reference sequence). V dropped 3 bases and J dropped 5; count of bases not matched to a gene: 8. The CDR3 has 15 amino acids. CDR3 residues: CSASSGQGYHNEQFF. The CDR3 bases are TGCAGTGCTAGTTCGGGACAGGGTTATCACAATGAGCAGTTCTTC.

This clone has only one observation. The chain carries TRBV2 and TRBJ1-1; unclear D gene. The CDR3 is made up of 13 amino acids. V gave up 4 bases and J gave up 1 base, with 7 bases separating them. CDR1 is SNHLY and CDR2 is FYNNEI in the germline V gene. The CDR3: CASSVDGNTEAFF. Here the CDR3 DNA reads TGTGCCAGCAGTGTGGACGGGAACACTGAAGCTTTCTTT.

The chain couples TRBV6-6 to TRBJ2-7; D uncertain. Germline CDR1 and CDR2: MNHNY and SVGAGI (reference sequence). V shed 5 bases and J shed 0 bases, with 11 bases lying between them. The CDR3 has 14 residues. CDR3 bases: TGTGCCAGCAGTCCTACAGTGATCTCCTACGAGCAGTACTTC. Its translation is CASSPTVISYEQYF.

The V call is TRBV7-8, the J call TRBJ2-5; TRBD1 aligns across 8 bases. The CDR3 sequence is 13 residues long. Germline V CDR1 and CDR2: SGHVS, FQNEAQ. After removal of 5 bases from V and 5 bases from J, the junction contained 4 bases not matched to a gene. Written as DNA, the CDR3 is TGTGCCAGCAGCACGGACAGGGAGGAGACCCAGTACTTC. Translating it yields CASSTDREETQYF.